A selection of T cell receptor beta chains follows, all from one sample in a study of post-analysis software for immune sequencing data. In TCRdb, the PCR reads were re-called with MiXCR into one record per CDR3 protein. The data hold roughly 870,000 distinct CDR3 sequences, with 53% observed a single time. What was sequenced was blood. The source is a girl between 10 and 17 years old with multiple sclerosis. Each CDR3 is given with its conserved first and last residue. The D gene is left open where the match is weak. For some rows the clone size is stated as once, few or many, or as a class when expanded; others skip it.

TRBD2,TRBV7-2,TRBJ2-7,-,CASSGRSGRLTYEQYF,TGTGCCAGCAGCGGACGTAGCGGGAGGCTTACCTACGAGCAGTACTTC
-,TRBV29-1,TRBJ1-1,-,CSVDRRREGTEAFF,TGCAGCGTTGACAGGAGGAGGGAGGGCACTGAAGCTTTCTTT
-,TRBV18,TRBJ1-2,few,CASSPPYSLGRHDGGYTF,TGTGCCAGCTCACCACCGTACTCTTTGGGCAGGCATGACGGTGGCTACACCTTC
-,TRBV12-3/TRBV12-4,TRBJ2-1,-,CASGDSEQFF,TGTGCCAGCGGCGATAGTGAGCAGTTCTTC
TRBD2,TRBV10-3,TRBJ2-1,-,CAISPQLAGGPYEQFF,TGTGCCATCAGCCCCCAACTAGCGGGAGGGCCTTATGAGCAGTTCTTC
-,TRBV14,TRBJ2-1,-,CASSQLTLASPRNEQFF,TGTGCCAGCAGCCAACTGACCCTAGCGTCCCCGCGGAATGAGCAGTTCTTC
-,TRBV20-1,TRBJ2-7,few,CSARSPGIRPGKGSYEQYF,TGCAGTGCCCGTTCTCCGGGTATTCGGCCCGGGAAGGGCTCCTACGAGCAGTACTTC
-,TRBV29-1,TRBJ1-2,-,CSVEGTSGNYGYTF,TGCAGCGTTGAAGGCACGTCCGGGAACTATGGCTACACCTTC
TRBD2,TRBV20-1,TRBJ2-3,once,CSARVAGAPDTRYF,TGCAGTGCTAGAGTAGCGGGGGCCCCAGATACGCGGTATTTT
TRBD2,TRBV20-1,TRBJ2-1,-,CSAAPGLASYNEQFF,TGCAGTGCTGCCCCGGGACTAGCGTCATACAATGAGCAGTTCTTC
-,TRBV6-6,TRBJ2-7,-,CASRSQSGQSSYEQYF,TGTGCCAGCAGGTCCCAATCCGGACAGAGCTCCTACGAGCAGTACTTC
TRBD1,TRBV20-1,TRBJ2-1,-,CSASGQARAYNEQFF,TGCAGTGCTAGCGGACAGGCAAGGGCCTACAATGAGCAGTTCTTC
-,TRBV10-3,TRBJ1-1,-,CAISERRGSTEAFF,TGTGCCATCAGTGAGCGGAGGGGGAGCACTGAAGCTTTCTTT
TRBD2,TRBV5-1,TRBJ2-3,-,CASSYGTSGSTDTQYF,TGCGCCAGCAGCTACGGGACTAGCGGTAGCACAGATACGCAGTATTTT
TRBD2,TRBV6-6,TRBJ2-7,-,CASSRGLVDEQYF,TGTGCCAGCAGTCGGGGACTAGTAGACGAGCAGTACTTC
TRBD1,TRBV5-1,TRBJ2-7,many,CASSLSRQGVQQYF,TGCGCCAGCAGTCTGTCCAGACAGGGTGTTCAGCAGTACTTC
-,TRBV5-1,TRBJ2-1,-,CASRISASHNEQFF,TGCGCCAGCCGCATCTCGGCCTCTCACAATGAGCAGTTCTTC
-,TRBV7-3,TRBJ2-1,once,CASSLGPQESSYNEQFF,TGTGCCAGCAGCTTAGGCCCGCAGGAAAGCTCCTACAATGAGCAGTTCTTC
TRBD1,TRBV7-9,TRBJ2-7,-,CASSLADVPYTGTGHYEQYF,TGTGCCAGCAGCTTAGCAGACGTCCCCTACACCGGGACAGGGCACTACGAGCAGTACTTC
TRBD1,TRBV29-1,TRBJ1-2,few,CSGIDMTGGYGYTF,TGCAGCGGGATAGACATGACAGGGGGCTATGGCTACACCTTC
-,TRBV14,TRBJ2-1,-,CASSQDTGLGDNEQFF,TGTGCCAGCAGCCAAGATACAGGGCTAGGTGACAATGAGCAGTTCTTC
TRBD2,TRBV7-2,TRBJ2-1,-,CASSLGLLGLAYNEQFF,TGTGCCAGCAGCTTAGGTTTATTGGGACTAGCCTACAATGAGCAGTTCTTC
-,TRBV6-4,TRBJ1-5,few,CASSPPRSRGHQPQHF,TGTGCCAGCAGCCCCCCCCGAAGTCGAGGGCATCAGCCCCAGCATTTT
-,TRBV7-9,TRBJ1-2,-,CASSFVRDTAAGYTF,TGTGCCAGCAGCTTCGTGCGGGACACAGCGGCGGGCTACACCTTC